The 2 T cell receptor beta chains in this list originate from one sample, sequenced in a study of regulatory T cells in long-lasting Graves disease. Time point given: newly diagnosed GD, antithyroid drugs for less than 3 months. The TCR library was made from RNA extracted from PBMCs. Assembly of TCR beta libraries relied on iRepertoire HTBI primers together with Arm-PCR of CDR3 regions. A single record per CDR3 protein comes from TCRdb applying MiXCR to the multiplex PCR reads. The sample shows 400,000 to 500,000 distinct CDR3 sequences, 12% to 15% of them seen only once. These sequences were also reported in another study, on T cells in Graves' hyperthyroidism and ophthalmopathy.

The specimen was peripheral blood mononuclear cells (PBMCs), collected at new diagnosis, from a patient treated with antithyroid drugs. The receptor set was obtained from a woman aged 45-59 years with Graves disease.

The chain uses TRBV5-1 and TRBJ2-5; D perhaps matches TRBD1 (5 bases). The V gene's germline CDR1 is SGHRS and CDR2 YFSETQ. Trimming shortened V by 4 bases and J by 2 bases, and 15 bases separated the two germline ends. The CDR3 spans 15 residues. CDR3 sequence: CASSETPDSQETQYF. CDR3 bases: TGCGCCAGCAGCGAAACCCCCGACAGTCAAGAGACCCAGTACTTC.

This clonotype was recorded at least ten times. The chain has TRBV10-3 and TRBJ1-5; the D gene is possibly TRBD1 (5 bases). V was pared by 6 bases and J by 6 bases, with 15 bases between. Germline values: CDR1 ENHRY, CDR2 SYGVKD. The CDR3 loop spans 14 amino acids. CDR3 region: CAIRGGEAGQPQHF. The DNA of the CDR3 is TGTGCCATCAGAGGAGGGGAGGCGGGTCAGCCCCAGCATTTT.